This T cell receptor (beta chain) comes out of a study of blood T cell repertoires in COVID-19. The repertoire was sequenced with immunoSEQ multiplex PCR; TCRdb's copy has only in-frame clones and lacks some. The repertoire has almost 400,000 clones, approximately 87% of them found once; the top ten carry more than 0.9%. The germline CDR1 and CDR2 sequences are SGHRS and YFSETQ. CDR3 length equals 16 residues. V shed 6 bases and J 5 bases; nucleotides not matched to a gene: 11. V usage is TRBV5-1 and J usage is TRBJ1-1, with TRBD1 matching 12 bases. The clonotype originates from a woman under 40 with acute COVID-19. The specimen was PBMCs or T cells enriched from blood (not recorded which). CDR3 sequence (DNA): TGCGCCAGCACCCTTAAGGGACAGGGGGCAGTGACTGAAGCTTTCTTT. This gives the protein CASTLKGQGAVTEAFF. Using reference TRBV5-1 and TRBJ1-1 for the parts outside the CDR3, the full variable domain is KAGVTQTPRYLIKTRGQQVTLSCSPISGHRSVSWYQQTPGQGLQFLFEYFSETQRNKGNFPGRFSGRQFSNSRSEMNVSTLELGDSALYLCASTLKGQGAVTEAFFGQGTRLTVV.